This T cell receptor beta chain was recovered during a study of OX40 agonist ivuxolimab in advanced cancers. The study in broad terms: Ivuxolimab was an agonistic, fully human IgG2 monoclonal antibody directed against OX40 (CD134), a costimulatory receptor. A male proportion of around 81% and a mean age of roughly 55 years, ranging from about 20 to 79, were recorded for the dose-escalation cohort. The monotherapy dose-escalation portion (N ≈ 57 patients) of the phase I ivuxolimab trial is reported in the paper. Patients were allowed to have had prior anti-PD-1, anti-PD-L1 or anti-CTLA-4 therapy, and 40% of the dose-escalation patients had been treated with checkpoint inhibitors. Intravenous ivuxolimab was administered to patients every 2 weeks at six dose levels: 0.01, 0.1, 0.3, 1.5, 3 and 10 mg/kg. Peripheral TCRbeta sequencing aimed to test whether ivuxolimab altered TCR sequence diversity and caused clonal T-cell expansion. Among the approximately 54 dose-escalation patients, 19 had hepatocellular carcinoma, about 15 melanoma, 9 renal cell carcinoma and 9 head and neck cancer. Partial responses occurred in three dose-escalation patients, of whom one had hepatocellular carcinoma and two had cutaneous melanoma. What the work shows at the level of the full study, not this receptor alone: At doses of 0.1 to 3.0 mg/kg, clonal expansion of both CD4+ and CD8+ T cells in blood was seen between baseline and week 6. After ivuxolimab, more expanded clones were found on average in CD8+ T cells than in CD4+ T cells. In the 0.1-3.0 mg/kg groups, partial responders were among the patients with the lowest normalized peripheral clonal expansion, particularly in CD8+ T cells. The antigen specificity of the peripheral T cells that underwent clonal expansion was not determined. Low levels of normalized T-cell clonal expansion were also seen in some patients who did not respond.

Genomic DNA was extracted from sorted cells for sequencing of the TCRbeta CDR3 region. TCRbeta CDR3 regions were sequenced using the immunoSEQ Assay. TCRdb re-hosts the immuneACCESS table, in-frame sequences only. Its copies lack some clones; in the studies checked, an unresolved V gene accounts for under half of them, and the cause for the rest is not known. In this sample the table shows roughly 76,000 clones, 85% to 90% of which occur a single time. The ten largest clones take up roughly 2.5% of the sample. A word on this clone: Its antigen has not been determined. No quality values exist for individual bases; no much larger clone is one base distant.

The trial excluded patients who had a history of autoimmune disease or who were on systemic immunosuppression. In every dose cohort, peripheral blood was drawn for TCR sequencing at baseline, cycle 4 day 1, and cycle 7 day 1. The samples were drawn from a first-in-human, open-label, multicenter phase I dose-escalation trial of ivuxolimab. The trial enrolled adults with locally advanced or metastatic head and neck squamous cell, hepatocellular, melanoma or renal cell carcinoma. Before TCR sequencing, CD4+ T cells and CD8+ T cells were sorted from peripheral blood as separate populations. From a lookup of the germline V gene (reference sequence), CDR1 and CDR2 are SEHNR and FQNEAQ. The CDR3 starts with the cysteine, ends with the phenylalanine, and has 14 residues. Left in the record is the CDR3 DNA by itself, 42 bases read in frame from the first base. Germline trimming: 0 bases from V, 9 bases from J; junction bases outside gene matches: 7.

The chain uses TRBV7-9 and TRBJ2-7; TRBD1 fits 8 bases in the junction. This specimen was CD4+ or CD8+ T cells sorted from blood, taken in a trial of the OX40 agonist ivuxolimab. This TCR derives from an adult with an advanced solid tumor such as melanoma, head and neck, liver or kidney cancer. The CDR3 reads as follows: CASSLAGTGSVQYF. The DNA is as follows: TGTGCCAGCAGCTTAGCAGGGACAGGTTCTGTGCAGTACTTC.